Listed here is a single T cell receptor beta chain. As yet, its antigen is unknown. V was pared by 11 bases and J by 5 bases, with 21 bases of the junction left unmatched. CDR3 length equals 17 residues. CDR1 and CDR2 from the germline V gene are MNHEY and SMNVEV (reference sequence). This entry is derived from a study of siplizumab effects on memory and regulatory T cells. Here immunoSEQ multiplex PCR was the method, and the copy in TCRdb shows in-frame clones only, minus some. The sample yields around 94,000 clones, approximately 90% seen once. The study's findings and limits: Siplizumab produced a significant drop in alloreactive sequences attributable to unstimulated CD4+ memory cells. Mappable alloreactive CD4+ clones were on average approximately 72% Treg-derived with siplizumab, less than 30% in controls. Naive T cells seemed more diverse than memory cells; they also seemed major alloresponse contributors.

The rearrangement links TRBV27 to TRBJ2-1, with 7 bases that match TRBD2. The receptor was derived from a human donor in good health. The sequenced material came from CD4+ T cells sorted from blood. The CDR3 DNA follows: TGTGCCCCACTAGGGAGGGAGGGCCTTTTGTCGGACAATGAGCAGTTCTTC. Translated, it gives CAPLGREGLLSDNEQFF.